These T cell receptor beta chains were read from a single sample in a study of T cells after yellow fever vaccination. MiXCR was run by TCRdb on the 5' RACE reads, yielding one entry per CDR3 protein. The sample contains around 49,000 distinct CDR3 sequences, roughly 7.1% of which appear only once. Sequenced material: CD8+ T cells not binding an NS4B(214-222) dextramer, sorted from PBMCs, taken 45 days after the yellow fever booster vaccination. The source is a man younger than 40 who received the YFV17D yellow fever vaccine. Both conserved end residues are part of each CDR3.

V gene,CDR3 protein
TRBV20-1,CSPLTSETGNEQFF
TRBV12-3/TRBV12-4,CASSKPGQVTTGELFF
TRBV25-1,CASMEETSYNEQFF
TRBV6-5,CASSYSTGPNEQFF
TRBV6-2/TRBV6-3,CASKFVGDNQPQHF
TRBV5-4,CASSGPSDPAPEQYF
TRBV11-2,CASSLWEPGLAGGLPYEQYF
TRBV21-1,CASSRPTGLSYNEQFF
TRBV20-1,CSARDLQGTLNTGELFF
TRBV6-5,CASRLGQFIGYEQYF
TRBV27,CASRIGQGASYTF
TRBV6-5,CASSSGNEQYF
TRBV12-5,CASGLEPNYGYTF
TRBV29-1,CSVEDIAHSGGMGEQYF
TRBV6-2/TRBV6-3,CARKIDRGRQDTQYF
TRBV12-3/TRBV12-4,CASSPGLAGKETQYF
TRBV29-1,CSVEELGDEQFF
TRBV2,CASRRELAGGPGKEQYF
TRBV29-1,CSVKGLTGEVDEQFF
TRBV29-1,CSVRGDSHLNTEAFF
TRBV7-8,CASSFLGAGEQFF
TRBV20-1,CSALRQGRAEQFF
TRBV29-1,CSVEGDVSSYNEQFF
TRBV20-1,CCARDEGAGRQETQYF
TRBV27,CASSPTNTGELFF
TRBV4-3,CASSQDIAGTYNEQFF
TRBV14,CASLQTYEQYF
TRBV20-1,CCARLSGGPKQWKEQYF
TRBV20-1,CSARDLMGREQFF
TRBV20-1,CSARNLAGGGHEQFF